The 13 T cell receptor beta chains in this list originate from one sample, sequenced in a study of tumor-infiltrating lymphocytes in primary liver carcinoma (dated by TCRdb to the late 2010s). RNA from unsorted whole blood was extracted with TRIzol reagent, and germline DNA was obtained with the DNeasy Blood & Tissue kit. These reads were obtained on an Illumina HiSeq 2500. Starting from approximately 500 ng total RNA, TCRbeta-specific cDNA was produced by reverse transcription with a constant-region primer and ProtoScript II reverse transcriptase. TCRbeta libraries were built with three nested multiplex PCR rounds, a slightly modified ARM-PCR procedure. Each of the first two PCR rounds ran for approximately 10 cycles using multiplex TRBV1-TRBV30 forward primers together with a Cbeta reverse primer. The public sequencing data were trimmed at Q25 with fastp and processed into clonotypes with MiXCR by TCRdb, which kept only in-frame beta chains. Under each unique CDR3 protein, matching rows form one entry showing the most common genes and DNA. The sample table records roughly 330,000 distinct CDR3 sequences; 65% of these occur just once. Of the sample, about 6.3% is held by the ten largest clones.

Input material: peripheral blood. The receptors shown here come from a man aged 35 to 55 with primary liver carcinoma and hepatitis B virus infection.

For this clonotype: Its ends do not fully match the called genes, so a read error is possible. The CDR3 sequence is CTSSLRDYPNEFDEQFF. The CDR3 region has the DNA TGTACCAGCAGCTTACGGGACTATCCGAATGAGTTCGATGAGCAGTTCTTC. The chain couples TRBV11-2 to TRBJ2-1; 7 bases align to TRBD2. Germline V lookup: CDR1 SGHAT, CDR2 FQNNGV. The CDR3 length is 17 residues. Combining the CDR3 with reference TRBV11-2 and TRBJ2-1 gives the whole variable domain EAGVAQSPRYKIIEKRQSVAFWCNPISGHATLYWYQQILGQGPKLLIQFQNNGVVDDSQLPKDRFSAERLKGVDSTLKIQPAKLEDSAVYLCTSSLRDYPNEFDEQFFGPGTRLTVL.

This clonotype appeared a few times. The chain uses TRBV5-6 and TRBJ1-1, with D possibly being TRBD1 (5 bases). Between the trimmed V and J ends, which lost 1 base and 0 bases, there was a span of 10 bases. The CDR3 covers 15 residues. Germline V gene sequence: CDR1 SGHDT, CDR2 YYEEEE. The CDR3 loop reads CASSLHRIMNTEAFF. The DNA of the CDR3 is TGTGCCAGCAGCTTGCACAGGATCATGAACACTGAAGCTTTCTTT.

This clonotype has a handful of counts. The V gene is TRBV11-1, the J gene TRBJ2-2; TRBD2 is a possible D gene (6 bases). Germline V CDR1 and CDR2: SGHAT, FQDESV (reference sequence). The length of the CDR3 is 13 residues. Trimming cost V 0 bases and J 7 bases, with 6 bases left between them. CDR3 loop: CASSLARDGELFF. The CDR3 nucleotides read TGTGCCAGCAGCTTAGCGCGGGACGGGGAGCTGTTTTTT.

In regard to this clonotype: Just one base apart from a much larger clone, this may be a read error. V is TRBV6-5 and J is TRBJ2-7; TRBD2 agrees at 8 bases. The CDR3 covers 13 residues. V lost 10 bases to trimming and J lost 4 bases; unmatched junction nucleotides: 9. Germline lookup yields CDR1 MNHEY and CDR2 SVGAGI. The CDR3 sequence is CANRREGGYEQYF. The CDR3 DNA follows: TGTGCCAACAGACGGGAGGGGGGGTACGAGCAGTACTTC.

To note about this clonotype: An end of the junction does not agree with germline; a read error may underlie this. The chain employs TRBV28 and TRBJ2-1; 10 nucleotides align to TRBD2. Germline CDR1 and CDR2: MDHEN and SYDVKM. CDR3 length: 17 amino acids. CDR3 DNA sequence: TGTGTCAGCAGTCACAGAGCTCAGCGGGAGGGCCCAGATGAGCTGTTCTTC. Translation: CVSSHRAQREGPDELFF. The complete variable domain, with remaining parts taken from reference TRBV28 and TRBJ2-1, reads DVKVTQSSRYLVKRTGEKVFLECVQDMDHENMFWYRQDPGLGLRLIYFSYDVKMKEKGDIPEGYSVSREKKERFSLILESASTNQTSMYLCVSSHRAQREGPDELFFGPGTRLTVL.

The table lists this clonotype with a few counts. The chain joins TRBV5-1 to TRBJ2-1; perhaps D is TRBD1 or TRBD2 (6 bases each). Germline V gene data show CDR1 as SGHRS and CDR2 as YFSETQ. V dropped 2 bases and J dropped 9 bases, with 15 bases sitting between them. The CDR3 has 14 residues. The CDR3 DNA follows: TGCGCCAGCAGCTTTCTAGAGGGGGGAGGTGAGCAGTTCTTC. Translated, it gives CASSFLEGGGEQFF.

This rearrangement joins TRBV11-2 to TRBJ2-7; D may be TRBD2 (6 bases). The V gene lost 8 bases and the J gene lost 6 bases, with 20 bases spanning the gap. Looked up from germline, CDR1 is SGHAT and CDR2 is FQNNGV. There are 14 residues in the CDR3. The CDR3 bases are TGTGCCAGCGGCCTCAGAACGGAGGGTGGCGAGCAGTACTTC. Translation gives CASGLRTEGGEQYF.

A word on this clonotype: A junction end diverges from the germline sequence, so it may reflect a read error. The gene calls are TRBV6-5 and TRBJ2-1; 9 bases line up with TRBD2. The CDR3 totals 16 residues. Germline loops: CDR1 MNHEY, CDR2 SVGAGI. The CDR3 spells CVSSYSWTSADNEQFF. In DNA form, the CDR3 reads TGTGTCAGCAGTTACTCGTGGACTAGCGCAGACAATGAGCAGTTCTTC.

To note about this clonotype: The junction and the germline gene differ at one end; a read error may be behind it. The V and J genes are TRBV10-2 and TRBJ2-5; D uncertain. CDR1 and CDR2 from the germline V gene are WSHSY and SAAADI. The CDR3 is 12 amino acids. The CDR3 is CASTEFQGTQYF. Written as DNA, the CDR3 is TGCGCCAGCACGGAATTCCAAGGGACCCAGTACTTC.

This rearrangement joins TRBV7-8 to TRBJ2-5; TRBD2 agrees at 12 bases. The germline CDR1 and CDR2 sequences are SGHVS and FQNEAQ. Germline trimming cut 1 base from V and 4 bases from J; bases unmatched to any gene: 7. The CDR3 runs to 17 residues. CDR3 in amino acids: CASSLVSLAGGGETQYF. DNA for the CDR3: TGTGCCAGCAGCTTAGTCAGCCTAGCGGGAGGGGGAGAGACCCAGTACTTC.

Regarding this clonotype: This clone may be a read error of a much larger clone one base away. This chain joins TRBV6-6 and TRBJ1-2; no clear D gene. V was pared by 5 bases and J by 2 bases, with 9 bases between. This CDR3 has 13 residues. Germline loops: CDR1 MNHNY, CDR2 SVGAGI (reference sequence). The CDR3 loop is CASSPSLNYGYTF. The CDR3 region has the DNA TGTGCCAGCAGTCCGAGCCTAAACTATGGCTACACCTTC.

As concerns this clonotype: A much more abundant neighbour one base away suggests this may be a read error. The rearrangement joins TRBV29-1 to TRBJ1-1; D perhaps matches TRBD1 (5 bases). Trimming left V 6 bases short and J 0 bases short, with 17 bases between. Germline CDR1 reads SQVTM; CDR2 reads ANQGSEA. This CDR3 is built from 15 residues. In DNA, the CDR3 is TGCAGCGTGACCCAGGGACTTTCCATGAACACTGAAGCTTTCTTT. This sequence encodes CSVTQGLSMNTEAFF.

Comment on this clonotype: This could be a read error, since a much larger clone is one nucleotide away. The chain employs TRBV6-5 and TRBJ1-5; D call uncertain. This CDR3 region has 13 residues. Germline assignment: CDR1 MNHEY and CDR2 SVGAGI. The CDR3 sequence: CASSFGSNQPQRF. CDR3 coding DNA: TGTGCCAGCAGTTTTGGTTCAAATCAGCCCCAGCGTTTT.